This T cell receptor beta chain was captured in a study of T cell repertoires in cytomegalovirus infection. The overall study: A matching HLA type, together with CMV infection, was signaled by public TCR beta signatures.

Study-wide findings and caveats: Totalled public TCR beta family frequency picked out people who carried CMV plus the relevant HLA. HLA-C-restricted CMV-specific TCR beta clonotypes were dominant in the ex vivo response.

TCRdb re-called the reads with MiXCR, one entry per CDR3 protein. The table lists 150,000 to 200,000 distinct CDR3 sequences, 28% of them singletons, with 30% to 40% in the top ten. This clonotype has a count of ten or more. Its antigen is not identified. This clonotype was sampled from a human donor in good health (CMV status not recorded). Some clones in this sample may be carry-over from other donors' samples. The source material was PBMCs.

The CDR3 coding sequence is TGTGCCAGCAGCTTAGCCTCAGGGGTCTATGAGCAGTTCTTC. Translating gives CASSLASGVYEQFF. The rearrangement links TRBV7-2 to TRBJ2-1; TRBD1 is a possible D gene (6 bases). CDR1 is SGHTA and CDR2 is FQGNSA in the germline V gene. Between the trimmed V and J ends, which lost 0 bases and 8 bases, there was a span of 11 bases. The CDR3 sequence is 14 residues long.